A single sample is the source of the 18 T cell receptor beta chains below, sequenced in a study of control samples from healthy donors and cancer patients. Assay used: immunoSEQ multiplex PCR; TCRdb lists only in-frame clones, some missing. This sample yields about 120,000 clones, of which 85% to 90% are seen a single time; 1.1% belongs to the top ten. Material for sequencing was PBMCs. These receptor sequences come from a woman in her 50s with colorectal cancer.

This clone has only a few counts. V is TRBV27 and J is TRBJ2-7, with D possibly being TRBD1 or TRBD2 (5 bases each). V was cut by 3 bases and J by 0 bases, with 12 bases left in between. CDR3 length: 15 amino acids. Germline lookup yields CDR1 MNHEY and CDR2 SMNVEV (reference sequence). The DNA of the CDR3 is TGTGCCAGCAGTTTGGTAGGGACCAGCTCCTACGAGCAGTACTTC. Its translation: CASSLVGTSSYEQYF.

This rearrangement joins TRBV5-1 to TRBJ1-1; weak D call: TRBD1 (5 bases). The length of the CDR3 is 14 residues. Germline lookup yields CDR1 SGHRS and CDR2 YFSETQ. Between the trimmed V and J ends, which lost 7 bases and 4 bases, there was a span of 17 bases. The CDR3 loop reads CASRFPGGGTEAFF. DNA of the CDR3: TGCGCCAGCCGATTCCCTGGGGGTGGCACTGAAGCTTTCTTT.

The chain recombines TRBV7-2 with TRBJ2-3; the match to TRBD2 covers 12 bases. From germline, CDR1 is SGHTA and CDR2 FQGNSA. After removal of 1 base from V and 8 bases from J, the junction contained 1 base not matched to a gene. The CDR3 has 14 amino acids. The DNA of the CDR3 is TGTGCCAGCAGCTTAGAACTAGCGGGAGGTACGCAGTATTTT. Translation: CASSLELAGGTQYF.

The V call is TRBV2, the J call TRBJ2-1; the match to TRBD1 covers 9 bases. The trim removed 7 bases at V and 9 bases at J, leaving 10 bases unmatched. Germline assignment: CDR1 SNHLY and CDR2 FYNNEI. The CDR3 has 14 amino acids. CDR3 amino acids: CASIPRTGDGEQFF. Written as DNA, the CDR3 is TGTGCCAGCATCCCCCGGACAGGGGATGGTGAGCAGTTCTTC.

Only a few counts were recorded for this clone. The V call is TRBV4-2, the J call TRBJ2-1; maybe TRBD2 (6 bases). Per germline, CDR1 LGHNA and CDR2 YNFKEQ. The CDR3 runs to 16 residues. With 0 bases removed from V and 2 bases from J, the gap between germline ends came to 11 bases. CDR3 amino acids: CASSQDSGVPYNEQFF. The CDR3 nucleotides read TGTGCCAGCAGCCAAGATAGCGGAGTCCCCTACAATGAGCAGTTCTTC.

CDR3 region: CASSPDTSFAEAFF. CDR3 coding DNA: TGCGCCAGCAGCCCGGACACTTCGTTTGCTGAAGCTTTCTTT. V and J are TRBV5-1 and TRBJ1-1, with D possibly matching TRBD1 (5 bases). The germline gives CDR1 SGHRS, CDR2 YFSETQ. The CDR3 sequence is 14 residues long. With 4 bases removed from V and 6 bases from J, the gap between germline ends came to 16 bases.

V gene TRBV11-1 combines with J gene TRBJ1-2; D gene uncertain. Trimming removed 4 bases from V and 4 bases from J, with 13 bases in between. CDR3 length: 14 residues. Germline V gives CDR1 SGHAT, CDR2 FQDESV (reference sequence). CDR3 nucleotides: TGTGCCAGCAGCTCCGAGCGGGGAGGCTATGGCTACACCTTC. Translated, it gives CASSSERGGYGYTF. Variable domain in full (rest from reference TRBV11-1 and TRBJ1-2): EAEVAQSPRYKITEKSQAVAFWCDPISGHATLYWYRQILGQGPELLVQFQDESVVDDSQLPKDRFSAERLKGVDSTLKIQPAELGDSAMYLCASSSERGGYGYTFGSGTRLTVV.

This chain connects TRBV11-2 to TRBJ1-1; 7 nucleotides agree with TRBD1. CDR1 SGHAT and CDR2 FQNNGV come from the germline V gene. The CDR3 runs to 14 residues. Losses at the gene ends were 8 bases for V and 3 bases for J; bases not matched to a gene: 9. The CDR3 coding sequence is TGTGCCAGCGGAATCGCCCAGGGGGACACTGAAGCTTTCTTT. Translation gives CASGIAQGDTEAFF.

The chain carries TRBV5-1 and TRBJ2-5; D is perhaps TRBD2 (5 bases). V was shortened by 5 bases and J by 4 bases, with 15 bases between the two germline ends. The CDR3 is 14 residues long. CDR1 is SGHRS, CDR2 YFSETQ, per germline. The CDR3 coding sequence is TGCGCCAGCAGTTCCGGACTTAGGCGAGAGACCCAGTACTTC. It specifies CASSSGLRRETQYF.

The rearrangement uses TRBV15 and TRBJ1-1; tentative D call: TRBD1 (6 bases). The germline V and J ends were trimmed by 0 bases and 5 bases, with 13 bases remaining between them. CDR3 size: 15 residues. Germline lookup yields CDR1 LNHNV and CDR2 YYDKDF (reference sequence). The CDR3 loop reads CATSRDTRGRTEAFF. DNA of the CDR3: TGTGCCACCAGCAGAGATACCAGGGGCCGTACTGAAGCTTTCTTT.

The chain couples TRBV19 to TRBJ1-2; TRBD1 aligns across 7 bases. The J segment lost 11 bases and the V segment lost 3 bases, leaving 12 bases of the junction unmatched. The CDR3 sequence is 14 residues long. Germline CDR1 is LNHDA and CDR2 is SQIVND (reference sequence). The CDR3 loop reads CASSIRDSAALYTF. CDR3 DNA: TGTGCCAGTAGTATCCGGGACAGCGCGGCCCTTTACACCTTC.

The chain joins TRBV6-5 to TRBJ1-5, with D uncertain. V was clipped by 5 bases and J by 7 bases, with 15 bases between them. CDR1 is MNHEY, CDR2 SVGAGI, per germline. The CDR3 is 14 amino acids. The CDR3 nucleotides read TGTGCCAGCAGTAATAGCGCGTCGGGCCAGCCCCAGCATTTT. This encodes CASSNSASGQPQHF.

The CDR3 here is CASSLRELGMNTEAFF. The CDR3 region has the DNA TGTGCCAGCAGCCTTAGGGAGCTAGGAATGAACACTGAAGCTTTCTTT. The V and J genes are TRBV3-1 (or the pseudogene TRBV3-2) and TRBJ1-1; D is unclear. The V end lost 4 bases, the J end lost 0 bases, and 15 bases lay between the germline ends. CDR1 is LGHDT and CDR2 is YNNKEL in the germline V gene (reference sequence). This CDR3 comprises 16 residues.

This clone was detected only once. The rearrangement joins TRBV15 to TRBJ1-6; TRBD1 is a possible D gene (6 bases). The CDR3 totals 15 residues. Germline-derived CDR1 and CDR2 are LNHNV and YYDKDF (reference sequence). Trimming took off 0 bases at V and 10 bases at J, with 13 bases between the two ends. The CDR3 coding sequence is TGTGCCACCAGCAGAGAGCCGACAGGTTCCTCACCCCTCCACTTT. Translation gives CATSREPTGSSPLHF.

The V and J genes are TRBV19 and TRBJ2-2, with 8 bases aligning to TRBD2. The junction had 7 bases not matched to a gene; V was cut back by 10 bases and J by 6 bases. This CDR3 is 13 amino acids long. CDR1 LNHDA and CDR2 SQIVND come from the germline V gene (reference sequence). This CDR3 reads CATKTSAPGELFF. CDR3 coding DNA: TGTGCCACCAAGACTAGCGCCCCCGGGGAGCTGTTTTTT.

This chain links TRBV6-5 with TRBJ2-3; 7 positions match TRBD2. This CDR3 has 12 amino acids. Trimming removed 7 bases from V and 6 bases from J; junction bases left unmatched: 4. Germline V gene data show CDR1 as MNHEY and CDR2 as SVGAGI. For the CDR3, the DNA is TGTGCCAGCATTCCGGGGGGTGATACGCAGTATTTT. Translating gives CASIPGGDTQYF.

The chain carries TRBV6-2 or TRBV6-3 and TRBJ2-7; D possibly uses TRBD1 or TRBD2 (6 bases each). The germline V gene has CDR1 MNHEY and CDR2 SVGEGT. Trimming took 1 base from V and 3 from J, leaving 31 bases between them. The CDR3 runs 21 residues. In DNA, the CDR3 is TGTGCCAGCAGTTACTTTACTCGAGGCACGGGGGCAGCTCTAATACACTACGAGCAGTACTTC. Protein sequence: CASSYFTRGTGAALIHYEQYF.

The chain has TRBV18 and TRBJ1-2, with D perhaps TRBD1 (5 bases). The CDR3 spans 14 residues. From germline, CDR1 is KGHSH and CDR2 LQKENI. V was clipped by 5 bases and J by 3 bases, with 13 bases between them. Written as DNA, the CDR3 is TGTGCCAGCTCAAGCGGGGGTAACGACTATGGCTACACCTTC. It is translated as CASSSGGNDYGYTF.